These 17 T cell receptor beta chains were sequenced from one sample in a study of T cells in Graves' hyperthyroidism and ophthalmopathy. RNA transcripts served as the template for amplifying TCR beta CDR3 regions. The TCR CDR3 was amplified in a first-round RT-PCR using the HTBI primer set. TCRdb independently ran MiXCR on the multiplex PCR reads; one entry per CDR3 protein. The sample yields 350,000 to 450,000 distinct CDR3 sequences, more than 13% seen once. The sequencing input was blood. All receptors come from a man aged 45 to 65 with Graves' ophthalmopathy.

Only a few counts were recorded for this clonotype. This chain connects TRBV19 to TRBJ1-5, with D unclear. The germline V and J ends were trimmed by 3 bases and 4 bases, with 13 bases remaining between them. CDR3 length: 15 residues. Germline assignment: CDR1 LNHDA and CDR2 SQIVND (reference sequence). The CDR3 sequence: CASSIARTGNQPQHF. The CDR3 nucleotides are TGTGCCAGTAGTATCGCCCGGACGGGGAATCAGCCCCAGCATTTT.

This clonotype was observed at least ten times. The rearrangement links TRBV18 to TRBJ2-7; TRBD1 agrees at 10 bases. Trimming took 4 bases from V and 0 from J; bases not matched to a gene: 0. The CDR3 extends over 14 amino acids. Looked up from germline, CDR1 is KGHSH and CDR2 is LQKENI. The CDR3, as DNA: TGTGCCAGCTCACGGGACAGGGGCTCCTACGAGCAGTACTTC. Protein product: CASSRDRGSYEQYF.

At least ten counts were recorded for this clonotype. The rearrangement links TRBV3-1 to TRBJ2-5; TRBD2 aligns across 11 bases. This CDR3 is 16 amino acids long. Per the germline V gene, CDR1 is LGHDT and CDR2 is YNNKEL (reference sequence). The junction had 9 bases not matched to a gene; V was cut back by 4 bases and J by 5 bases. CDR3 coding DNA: TGTGCCAGCAGCCCGCGCGGGGCTAGCGGGAGGGAGACCCAGTACTTC. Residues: CASSPRGASGRETQYF.

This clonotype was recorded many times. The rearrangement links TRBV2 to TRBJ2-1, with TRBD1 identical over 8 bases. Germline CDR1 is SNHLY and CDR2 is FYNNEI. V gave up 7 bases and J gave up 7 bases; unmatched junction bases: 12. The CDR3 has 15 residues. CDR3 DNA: TGTGCCAGCACCCTCGGACAGGGATTTAGGAATGAGCAGTTCTTC. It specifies CASTLGQGFRNEQFF.

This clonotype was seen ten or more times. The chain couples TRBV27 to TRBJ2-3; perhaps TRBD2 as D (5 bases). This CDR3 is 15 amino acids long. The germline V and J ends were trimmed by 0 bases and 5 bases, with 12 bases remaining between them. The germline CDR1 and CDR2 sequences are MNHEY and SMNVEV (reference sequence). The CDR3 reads CASSLSRVDGDTQYF. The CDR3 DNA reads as TGTGCCAGCAGTTTATCGAGGGTAGATGGAGATACGCAGTATTTT.

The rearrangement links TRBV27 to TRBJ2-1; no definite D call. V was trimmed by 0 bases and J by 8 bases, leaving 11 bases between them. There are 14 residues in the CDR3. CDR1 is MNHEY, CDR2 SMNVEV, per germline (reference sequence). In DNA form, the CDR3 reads TGTGCCAGCAGTTTATCGAACGAAGGTGATGAGCAGTTCTTC. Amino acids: CASSLSNEGDEQFF.

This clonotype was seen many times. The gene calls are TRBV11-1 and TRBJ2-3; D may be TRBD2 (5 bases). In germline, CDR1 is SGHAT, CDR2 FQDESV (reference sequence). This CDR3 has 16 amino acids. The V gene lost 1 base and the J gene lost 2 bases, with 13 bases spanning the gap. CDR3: CASSLDIATLTDTQYF. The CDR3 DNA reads TGTGCCAGCAGCTTAGATATAGCGACCCTCACAGATACGCAGTATTTT.

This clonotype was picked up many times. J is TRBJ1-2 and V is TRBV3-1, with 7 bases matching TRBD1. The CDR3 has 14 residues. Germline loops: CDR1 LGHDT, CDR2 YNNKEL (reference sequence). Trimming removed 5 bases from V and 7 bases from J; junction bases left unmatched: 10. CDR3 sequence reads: CASSDAGQSGGYTF. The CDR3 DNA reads TGTGCCAGCAGCGACGCGGGACAGTCTGGTGGCTACACCTTC. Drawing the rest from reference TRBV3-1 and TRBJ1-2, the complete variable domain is DTAVSQTPKYLVTQMGNDKSIKCEQNLGHDTMYWYKQDSKKFLKIMFSYNNKELIINETVPNRFSPKSPDKAHLNLHINSLELGDSAVYFCASSDAGQSGGYTFGSGTRLTVV.

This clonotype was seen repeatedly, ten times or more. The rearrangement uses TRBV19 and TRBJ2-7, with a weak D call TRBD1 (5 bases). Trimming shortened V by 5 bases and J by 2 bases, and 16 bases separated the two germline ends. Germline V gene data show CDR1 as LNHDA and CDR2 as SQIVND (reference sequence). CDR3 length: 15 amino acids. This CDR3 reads CASSATDILTYEQYF. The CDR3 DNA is TGTGCCAGTAGTGCCACGGACATATTAACCTACGAGCAGTACTTC.

CDR3 coding DNA: TGTGCCAGCAGCCAAAGTTGGGGGAAGAACACCGGGGAGCTGTTTTTT. Protein product: CASSQSWGKNTGELFF. The chain links TRBV5-5 to TRBJ2-2; D is possibly TRBD1 or TRBD2 (5 bases each). The V and J ends lost 4 bases and 1 base respectively, with 14 bases between them. The CDR3 is 16 residues long. Germline V gene data show CDR1 as SGHKS and CDR2 as YYEKEE (reference sequence).

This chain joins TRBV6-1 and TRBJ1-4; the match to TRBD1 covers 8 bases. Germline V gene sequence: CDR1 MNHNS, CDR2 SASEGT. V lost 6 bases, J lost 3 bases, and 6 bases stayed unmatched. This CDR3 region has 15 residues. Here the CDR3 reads CASRSTGAANEKLFF. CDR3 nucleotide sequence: TGTGCCAGCAGGTCGACAGGGGCGGCTAATGAAAAACTGTTTTTT.

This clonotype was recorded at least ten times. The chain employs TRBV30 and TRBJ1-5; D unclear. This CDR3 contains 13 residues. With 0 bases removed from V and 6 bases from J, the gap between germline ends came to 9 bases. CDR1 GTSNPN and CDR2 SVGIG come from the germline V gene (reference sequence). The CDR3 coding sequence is TGTGCCTGGAGTGTAAATGGGTTTCAGCCCCAGCATTTT. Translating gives CAWSVNGFQPQHF.

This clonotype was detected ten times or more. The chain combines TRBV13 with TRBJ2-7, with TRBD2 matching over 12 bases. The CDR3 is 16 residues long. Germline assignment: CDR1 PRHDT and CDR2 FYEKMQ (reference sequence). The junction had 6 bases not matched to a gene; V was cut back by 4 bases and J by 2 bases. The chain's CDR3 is CASSWETSGRPYEQYF. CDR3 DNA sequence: TGTGCCAGCAGCTGGGAGACTAGCGGGAGACCCTACGAGCAGTACTTC.

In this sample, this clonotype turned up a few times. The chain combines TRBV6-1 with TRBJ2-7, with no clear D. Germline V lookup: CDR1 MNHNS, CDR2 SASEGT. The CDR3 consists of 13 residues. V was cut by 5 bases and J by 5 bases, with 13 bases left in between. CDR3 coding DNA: TGTGCCAGCAGTTCTCCCGCAGGCAACGAGCAGTACTTC. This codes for CASSSPAGNEQYF.

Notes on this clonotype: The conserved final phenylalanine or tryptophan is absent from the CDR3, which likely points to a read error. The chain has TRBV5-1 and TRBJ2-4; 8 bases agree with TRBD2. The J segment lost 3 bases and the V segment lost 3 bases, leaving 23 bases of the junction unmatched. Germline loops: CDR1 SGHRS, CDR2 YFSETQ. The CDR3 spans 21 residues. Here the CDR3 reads CASSWVPPGGAWIFRKNIQYL. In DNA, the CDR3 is TGCGCCAGCAGCTGGGTTCCCCCGGGGGGGGCATGGATTTTTCGCAAAAACATTCAGTACCTC.

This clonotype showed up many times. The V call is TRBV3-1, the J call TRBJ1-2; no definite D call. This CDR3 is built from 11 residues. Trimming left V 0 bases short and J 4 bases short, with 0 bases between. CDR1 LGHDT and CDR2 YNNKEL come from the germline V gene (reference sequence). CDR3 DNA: TGTGCCAGCAGCCAAGACTATGGCTACACCTTC. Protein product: CASSQDYGYTF.

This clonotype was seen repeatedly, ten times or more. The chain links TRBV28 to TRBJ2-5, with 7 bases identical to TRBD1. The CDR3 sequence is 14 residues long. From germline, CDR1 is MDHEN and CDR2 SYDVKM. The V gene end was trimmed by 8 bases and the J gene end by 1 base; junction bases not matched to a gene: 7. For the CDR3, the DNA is TGTGCCAGCGGTGACAGGGTAATCCAAGAGACCCAGTACTTC. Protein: CASGDRVIQETQYF.